This entry features one TCR beta chain sequence. This specimen comes from a study of T cell responses to AZD1222 COVID-19 vaccine. Libraries were prepared by immunoSEQ multiplex PCR; TCRdb keeps only in-frame clonotypes and omits some of them. The sample lists some 80,000 clones, roughly 90% occurring once. Germline loops: CDR1 SGHDN, CDR2 FVKESK. Germline trimming cut 1 base from V and 0 bases from J; bases unmatched to any gene: 6. This CDR3 has 16 amino acids. Sequences were derived from peripheral blood, sampled on day 0 of AZD1222 vaccination. This sequence originates from an adult in good health. The gene calls are TRBV14 and TRBJ2-7; 7 nucleotides line up with TRBD2. The CDR3 DNA follows: TGTGCCAGCAGCCAAGTCCTGCGGGGGTACTCCTACGAGCAGTACTTC. This codes for CASSQVLRGYSYEQYF.